This T cell receptor (beta chain) was sequenced for a study of cytomegalovirus exposure and HLA in healthy donors. Germline CDR1 and CDR2: MDHEN and SYDVKM. V lost 2 bases, J lost 1 base, and 14 bases lay in between. The CDR3 consists of 16 residues. This clone was recorded once. Its antigen is currently unknown. General study points: The classifier, whose performance was assessed in both the original and validation cohorts, reportedly diagnosed cytomegalovirus status with high specificity and sensitivity. In the roughly 130 validation repertoires, a later analysis found that first-cohort TCR clusters tended to co-occur.

Produced via immunoSEQ multiplex PCR; TCRdb's table is partial and in-frame only. The top ten clones hold 3% to 3.5% of a sample with 150,000 to 200,000 clones, under 95% of them seen once. The receptor's source is a woman under 30 in good health and CMV-seropositive. The chain couples TRBV28 to TRBJ1-1, with D maybe TRBD1 (5 bases). The sample was PBMCs. CDR3 DNA: TGTGCCAGCAGTTTAAATGCGGGGGACGGGAACACTGAAGCTTTCTTT. This translates into CASSLNAGDGNTEAFF.